This TCR beta chain was captured in a study of T cell repertoires in cytomegalovirus infection (dated by TCRdb to about 2019). Concerning the study at large: Peptide stimulations targeted recently identified HLA-C-restricted CMV epitopes, whose presentation resists viral immunomodulation, together with well-studied HLA-B-restricted epitopes. Donor HLA type was relevant to the analysis, as public TCR beta signatures indicated carriage of CMV infection together with the matching HLA type.

Worth noting for this clonotype: Its antigen specificity is not known. Qualities for individual bases were not recorded, and no much larger clone is one base off.

The full study reports these points: The ex vivo response was dominated by HLA-C-restricted CMV-specific TCR beta clonotypes, and the single most frequent clonotype in two of eight donors was supplied by these HLA-C-restricted clonotypes. In both this cohort and an independent roughly 350-donor cohort, the cumulative frequency of public TCR beta family members distinguished carriers of CMV infection plus the relevant HLA type.

For CDR1 and CDR2, the germline V gene (reference sequence) lists LGHDT and YNNKEL. The CDR3 starts with the cysteine, ends with the phenylalanine, and has 15 residues. The DNA shown is the 45-base CDR3, in frame from base 1. Cut back by 0 bases and 2 bases, the V and J ends lie 8 bases apart. The treatment or condition label for this specimen denotes: in vitro stimulation with specific CMV peptide epitopes to enrich CMV-specific T cells. TCRdb records Illumina HiSeq 1500 as the sequencer. TCRdb ran its own pipeline on the public reads, namely fastp trimming at Q25 and MiXCR clone calling, and kept in-frame beta chains. Duplicate CDR3 protein sequences are folded into a single record with the most common DNA and genes. The sample table shows about a million distinct CDR3 sequences, and around 31% are seen once. The ten largest clones add up to roughly an eighth of the sample.

The clonotype originates from a human donor in good health (CMV status not recorded). Some clones in this sample may be carry-over from other donors' samples. The chain uses TRBV3-1 and TRBJ1-5; the D gene cannot be named for sure. The sequencing used cultured CD8+ T cells from PBMCs, collected from culture after CMV antigen stimulation. The CDR3 reads CASSQDRRGNQPQHF. The base sequence is TGTGCCAGCAGCCAAGATCGACGGGGCAATCAGCCCCAGCATTTT.